This T cell receptor beta chain stems from a study of identical twins. Findings and caveats of the study: In monozygotic twins, models underestimated the sharing of out-of-frame TCR alpha.

Donors were all healthy Caucasians. cDNA molecules carried unique molecular identifiers, and template switching added a universal primer site. MiXCR, run by TCRdb on the 5' RACE reads, gives a single entry per CDR3 protein. In the table there are about 390,000 distinct CDR3 sequences, approximately 10% of which are singletons. Trimming pared 0 bases from V and 4 bases from J, leaving 14 bases between. The germline gives CDR1 SGHRS, CDR2 YFSETQ. The CDR3 loop spans 15 amino acids. On this clonotype: What it binds is not known.

Sequenced material: naive T cells sorted from blood. This receptor was taken from a woman aged 50 to 65 in good health. The chain combines TRBV5-1 with TRBJ2-7, with a tentative D call TRBD1 (7 bases). The CDR3 protein is CASSLVEGQKYEQYF. CDR3 DNA sequence: TGCGCCAGCAGCTTGGTGGAGGGACAGAAATACGAGCAGTACTTC.